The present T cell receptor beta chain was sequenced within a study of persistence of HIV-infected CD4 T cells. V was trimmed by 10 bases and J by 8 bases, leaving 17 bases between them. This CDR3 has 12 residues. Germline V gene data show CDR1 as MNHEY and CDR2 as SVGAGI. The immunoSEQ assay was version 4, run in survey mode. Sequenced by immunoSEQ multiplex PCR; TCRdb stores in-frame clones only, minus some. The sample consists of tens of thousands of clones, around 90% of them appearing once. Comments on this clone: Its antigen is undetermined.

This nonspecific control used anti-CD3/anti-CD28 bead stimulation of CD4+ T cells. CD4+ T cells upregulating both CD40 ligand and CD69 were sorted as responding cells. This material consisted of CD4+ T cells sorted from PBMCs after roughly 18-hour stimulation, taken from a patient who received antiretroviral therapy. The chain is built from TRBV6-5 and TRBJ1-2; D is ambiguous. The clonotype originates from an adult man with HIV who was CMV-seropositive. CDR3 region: CATWGGPKGYTF. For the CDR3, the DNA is TGTGCCACCTGGGGAGGGCCCAAGGGCTACACCTTC.